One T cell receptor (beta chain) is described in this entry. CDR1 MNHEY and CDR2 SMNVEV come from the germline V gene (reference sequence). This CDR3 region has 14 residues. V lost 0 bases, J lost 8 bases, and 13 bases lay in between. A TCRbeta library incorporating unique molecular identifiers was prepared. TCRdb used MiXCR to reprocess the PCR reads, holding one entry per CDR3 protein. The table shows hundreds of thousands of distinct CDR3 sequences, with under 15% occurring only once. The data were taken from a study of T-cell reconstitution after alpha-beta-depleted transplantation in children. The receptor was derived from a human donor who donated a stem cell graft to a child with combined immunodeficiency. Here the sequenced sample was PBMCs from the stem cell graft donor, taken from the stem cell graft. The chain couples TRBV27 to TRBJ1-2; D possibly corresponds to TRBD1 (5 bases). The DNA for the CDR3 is TGTGCCAGCAGTTTATCGTCAGGGTCTGTGGGCTACACCTTC. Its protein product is CASSLSSGSVGYTF.